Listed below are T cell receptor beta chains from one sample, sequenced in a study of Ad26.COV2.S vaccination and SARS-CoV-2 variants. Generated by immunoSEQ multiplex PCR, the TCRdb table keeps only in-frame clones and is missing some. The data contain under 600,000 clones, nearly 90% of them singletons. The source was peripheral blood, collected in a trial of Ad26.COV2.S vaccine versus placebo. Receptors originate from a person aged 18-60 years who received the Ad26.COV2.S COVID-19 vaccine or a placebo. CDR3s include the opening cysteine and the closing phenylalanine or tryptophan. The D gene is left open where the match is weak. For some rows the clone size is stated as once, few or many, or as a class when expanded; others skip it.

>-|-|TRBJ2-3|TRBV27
TGTGCCAGCACTAGGGCAGATACGCAGTATTTT
CASTRADTQYF
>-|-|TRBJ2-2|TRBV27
TGTGCCAGCAGTGAGAACACCGGGGAGCTGTTTTTT
CASSENTGELFF
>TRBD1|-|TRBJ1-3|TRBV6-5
TGTGCCAGCAGTTACGACAGGGTGAAAAACACCATATATTTT
CASSYDRVKNTIYF
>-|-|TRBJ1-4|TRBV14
TGTGCCAGCAGCCAATCCGGCCAGCTGAAACTGTTTTTT
CASSQSGQLKLFF
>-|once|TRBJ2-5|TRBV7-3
TGTGCCAGCAGCGCGGACAGAGGCGAGACCCAGTACTTC
CASSADRGETQYF
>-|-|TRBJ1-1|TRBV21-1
TGTGCCAGCAGCAAAGGGGGTATGAACACTGAAGCTTTCTTT
CASSKGGMNTEAFF
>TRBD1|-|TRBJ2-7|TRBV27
TGTGCCAGCAGTGCATACAGGGGGTCCTCCGAGCAGTACTTC
CASSAYRGSSEQYF
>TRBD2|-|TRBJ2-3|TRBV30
TGTGCCTGGAGTGTACACCCCTGGGCTAGCGGGGGTGAGGATACGCAGTATTTT
CAWSVHPWASGGEDTQYF
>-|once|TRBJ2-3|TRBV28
TGTGCCACCACAGGGACTAGCACAGATACGCAGTATTTT
CATTGTSTDTQYF
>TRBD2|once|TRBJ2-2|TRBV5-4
TGTGCCAGCAGCTGGACCGGGACTAGAACACCGGGGGAGCTGTTTTTT
CASSWTGTRTPGELFF
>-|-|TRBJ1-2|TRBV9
TGTGCCAGCAGCGTAGTAGAGGGAGGCTACACCTTC
CASSVVEGGYTF
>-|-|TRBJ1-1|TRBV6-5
TGTGCCAGCAGTTTCCGGTCCCTGGGGACTGAAGCTTTCTTT
CASSFRSLGTEAFF
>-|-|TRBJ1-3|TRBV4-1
TGCGCCAGCAGCCAAGATGGGGGCCCTGGAAACACCATATATTTT
CASSQDGGPGNTIYF
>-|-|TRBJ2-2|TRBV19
TGTGCCAGTAGGGGCACAGTAAACACCGGGGAGCTGTTTTTT
CASRGTVNTGELFF
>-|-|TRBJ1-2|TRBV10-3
TGTGCCATCAGTGATAGAGGGGTAGGACTTTCTAACTATGGCTACACCTTC
CAISDRGVGLSNYGYTF
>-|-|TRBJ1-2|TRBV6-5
TGTGCCAGCAGCTTAAATCCGGGCCACTATGGCTACACCTTC
CASSLNPGHYGYTF
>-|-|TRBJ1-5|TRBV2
TGTGCCAGCAATGTAGTAACCGGTGAAAGCCAGCCCCAGCATTTT
CASNVVTGESQPQHF
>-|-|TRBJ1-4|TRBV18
TGTGCCAGCTCTAATTCGGGGGGATTGGAAAAACTGTTTTTT
CASSNSGGLEKLFF
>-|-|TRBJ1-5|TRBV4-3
TGCGCCAGCAGCCGGCAGCTCAATCAGCCCCAGCATTTT
CASSRQLNQPQHF
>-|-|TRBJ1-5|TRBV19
TGTGCCAGTAGTATTTATCCGACAGGCAATCAGCCCCAGCATTTT
CASSIYPTGNQPQHF
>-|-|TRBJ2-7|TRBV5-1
TGCGCCAGCAGCTCAGACTTCTCCTACGAGCAGTACTTC
CASSSDFSYEQYF
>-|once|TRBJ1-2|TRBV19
TGTGCCAGTAGCGGCAGTTCTAACTATGGCTACACCTTC
CASSGSSNYGYTF
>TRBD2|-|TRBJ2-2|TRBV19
TGTGCCAGTTCGGGGGGGCGATCGAACACCGGGGAGCTGTTTTTT
CASSGGRSNTGELFF
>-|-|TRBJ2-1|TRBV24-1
TGTGCCACCAGTGACCGCAGGGTACCTTACAATGAGCAGTTCTTC
CATSDRRVPYNEQFF
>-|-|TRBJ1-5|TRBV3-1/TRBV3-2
TGTGCCAGCAGCCAAGCCATGATTAATAGCAATCAGCCCCAGCATTTT
CASSQAMINSNQPQHF
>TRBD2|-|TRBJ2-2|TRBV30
TGTGCCTGGATAGGCCGCGGGGGCACCGGGGAGCTGTTTTTT
CAWIGRGGTGELFF
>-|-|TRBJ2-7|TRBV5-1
TGCGCCAGCAGCTTAGGTACCTACGAGCAGTACTTC
CASSLGTYEQYF
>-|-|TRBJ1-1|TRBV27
TGTGCCAGCAGTTCGGTCCTAAACACTGAAGCTTTCTTT
CASSSVLNTEAFF
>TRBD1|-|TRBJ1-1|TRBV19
TGTGCCAGTAGCAAACGGTACCCCAGGGGGCCGGGGACCACTGAAGCTTTCTTT
CASSKRYPRGPGTTEAFF
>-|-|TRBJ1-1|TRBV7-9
TGTGCCAGCAGCTTACCCCCGGGAGGGGTGAACACTGAAGCTTTCTTT
CASSLPPGGVNTEAFF
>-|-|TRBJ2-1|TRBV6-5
TGTGCCAGCAGCCTAAGCCTGACGTCCTACAATGAGCAGTTCTTC
CASSLSLTSYNEQFF
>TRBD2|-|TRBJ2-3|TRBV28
TGTGCCAGCAGTGCCCCGACTAGCGTGAGCACAGATACGCAGTATTTT
CASSAPTSVSTDTQYF
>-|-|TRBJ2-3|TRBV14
TGTGCCAGCAGCCAAGGGACTCGAGAGTATTTT
CASSQGTREYF
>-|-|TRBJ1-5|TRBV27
TGTGCCAGCAGGCGGGGGAATCAGCCCCAGCATTTT
CASRRGNQPQHF
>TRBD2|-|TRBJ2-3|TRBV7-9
TGTGCCAGCAGCTACGGACTAGCGGGGACCACAGATACGCAGTATTTT
CASSYGLAGTTDTQYF
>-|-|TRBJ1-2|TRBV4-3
TGCGCCAGCAGCCAAGAAAGTATGCCCAACTATGGCTACACCTTC
CASSQESMPNYGYTF
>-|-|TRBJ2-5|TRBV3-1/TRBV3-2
TGTGCCAGCAGCCAAGGGCAAGAGACCCAGTACTTC
CASSQGQETQYF
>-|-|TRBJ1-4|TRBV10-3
TGTGCCATCAGTGAGTCACAGCGGGGGGAAAAACTGTTTTTT
CAISESQRGEKLFF
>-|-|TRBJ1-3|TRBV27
TGTGCCAGCAGTTTACACGGGAACCGTGGATTTGGAAACACCATATATTTT
CASSLHGNRGFGNTIYF
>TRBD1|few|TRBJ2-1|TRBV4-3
TGCGCCAGCAGCCAAGGGGCGACAGGGAATAGCAATGAGCAGTTCTTC
CASSQGATGNSNEQFF
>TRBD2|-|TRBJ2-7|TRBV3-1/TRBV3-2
TGTGCCAGCAGCCCGGGACTAGCGGGCTACGAGCAGTACTTC
CASSPGLAGYEQYF
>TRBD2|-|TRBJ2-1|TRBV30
TGTGCCTGGCGGACTAGCGGGAGGAGCAATGAGCAGTTCTTC
CAWRTSGRSNEQFF
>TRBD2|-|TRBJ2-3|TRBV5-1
TGCGCCAGCAGCCCCACCGGGGGACTAGCGGGAACCACAGATACGCAGTATTTT
CASSPTGGLAGTTDTQYF
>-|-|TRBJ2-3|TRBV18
TGTGCCAGCTCACCTTTCAGAGTACGCACAGATACGCAGTATTTT
CASSPFRVRTDTQYF
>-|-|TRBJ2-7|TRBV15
TGTGCCACCAGCAGAGTGGGGGACGGCTACGAGCAGTACTTC
CATSRVGDGYEQYF
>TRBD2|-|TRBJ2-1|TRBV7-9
TGTGCCAGCAGCTCCACGACTAGCGGGCCCTACAATGAGCAGTTCTTC
CASSSTTSGPYNEQFF
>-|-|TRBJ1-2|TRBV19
TGTGCCAGTAGCGCCCCGGACCGTACCTATGGCTACACCTTC
CASSAPDRTYGYTF
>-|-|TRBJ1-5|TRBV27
TGTGCCAGCAGTTCTGGAGGGTTATATCAGCCCCAGCATTTT
CASSSGGLYQPQHF